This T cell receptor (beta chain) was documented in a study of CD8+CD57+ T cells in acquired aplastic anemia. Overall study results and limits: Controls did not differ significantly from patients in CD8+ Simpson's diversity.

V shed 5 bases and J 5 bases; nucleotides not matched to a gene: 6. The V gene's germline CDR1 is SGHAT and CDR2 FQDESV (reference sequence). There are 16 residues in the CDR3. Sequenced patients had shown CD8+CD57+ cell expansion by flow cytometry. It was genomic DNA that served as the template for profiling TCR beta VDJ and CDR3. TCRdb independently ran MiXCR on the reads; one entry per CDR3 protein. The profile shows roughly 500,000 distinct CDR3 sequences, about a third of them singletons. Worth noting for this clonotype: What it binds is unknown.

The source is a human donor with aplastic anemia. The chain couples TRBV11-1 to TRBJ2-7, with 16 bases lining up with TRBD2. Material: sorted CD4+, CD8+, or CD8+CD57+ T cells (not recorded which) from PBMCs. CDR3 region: CASSPGTSGRGNEQYF. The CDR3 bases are TGTGCCAGCAGCCCTGGGACTAGCGGGAGGGGGAACGAGCAGTACTTC.